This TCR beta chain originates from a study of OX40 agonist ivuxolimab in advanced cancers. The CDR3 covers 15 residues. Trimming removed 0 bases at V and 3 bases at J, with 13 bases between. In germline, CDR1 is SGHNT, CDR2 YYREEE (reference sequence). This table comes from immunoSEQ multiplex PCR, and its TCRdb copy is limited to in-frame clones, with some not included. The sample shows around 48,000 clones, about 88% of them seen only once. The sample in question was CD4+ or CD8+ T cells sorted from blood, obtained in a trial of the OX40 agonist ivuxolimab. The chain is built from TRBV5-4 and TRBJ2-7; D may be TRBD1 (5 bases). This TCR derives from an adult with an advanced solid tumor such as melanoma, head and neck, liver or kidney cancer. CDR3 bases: TGTGCCAGCAGCTTGGCACCAGGGCAATACTACGAGCAGTACTTC. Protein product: CASSLAPGQYYEQYF.